The 19 T cell receptor beta chains below come from one sample, sequenced in a study of cytomegalovirus exposure and HLA in healthy donors. The method was immunoSEQ multiplex PCR; TCRdb's version includes in-frame clones alone and lacks a portion of them. The sample has tens of thousands of clones; about 93% are singletons. The sequenced sample consisted of PBMCs. The receptor set was obtained from a man aged 18 to 29 in good health and CMV-seronegative.

The chain carries TRBV11-2 and TRBJ1-1; 9 positions match TRBD1. There are 12 residues in the CDR3. Looked up from germline, CDR1 is SGHAT and CDR2 is FQNNGV. V trimming: 4 bases; J trimming: 9 bases; junction bases outside the gene matches: 3. The CDR3 coding sequence is TGTGCCAGCAGCTCCGACAGGGGGAAAGCTTTCTTT. Its protein product is CASSSDRGKAFF.

The V call is TRBV2, the J call TRBJ2-5; 16 bases line up with TRBD2. This CDR3 has 19 residues. Germline-derived CDR1 and CDR2 are SNHLY and FYNNEI. V lost 0 bases, J lost 6 bases, and 10 bases stayed unmatched. The CDR3 sequence: CASSEALGTSGGVGKTQYF. The CDR3 nucleotides read TGTGCCAGCAGTGAAGCGCTTGGGACTAGCGGGGGGGTAGGCAAGACCCAGTACTTC. Full variable domain (remainder filled in from reference TRBV2 and TRBJ2-5): EPEVTQTPSHQVTQMGQEVILRCVPISNHLYFYWYRQILGQKVEFLVSFYNNEISEKSEIFDDQFSVERPDGSNFTLKIRSTKLEDSAMYFCASSEALGTSGGVGKTQYFGPGTRLLVL.

The chain recombines TRBV11-3 with TRBJ2-1; D perhaps matches TRBD1 (5 bases). The CDR3 spans 15 residues. Trimming stripped 5 bases from V and 0 bases from J, with 11 bases between. Looked up from germline, CDR1 is SGHNT and CDR2 is YENEEA. Here the CDR3 DNA reads TGTGCCAGCAGCAAACAGGCAACCTCCTACAATGAGCAGTTCTTC. This sequence encodes CASSKQATSYNEQFF. The full variable domain, rest sourced from reference TRBV11-3 and TRBJ2-1, is EAGVVQSPRYKIIEKKQPVAFWCNPISGHNTLYWYLQNLGQGPELLIRYENEEAVDDSQLPKDRFSAERLKGVDSTLKIQPAELGDSAVYLCASSKQATSYNEQFFGPGTRLTVL.

The chain is built from TRBV19 and TRBJ1-1; 8 positions match TRBD1. The ends lost 2 bases at V and 7 bases at J; junction bases unmatched: 3. The CDR3 covers 13 residues. Germline V lookup: CDR1 LNHDA, CDR2 SQIVND (reference sequence). The CDR3 DNA follows: TGTGCCAGTAGTATACAAACAGGGGGTGAAGCTTTCTTT. It yields the protein CASSIQTGGEAFF. The full variable domain, completed using reference TRBV19 and TRBJ1-1, is DGGITQSPKYLFRKEGQNVTLSCEQNLNHDAMYWYRQDPGQGLRLIYYSQIVNDFQKGDIAEGYSVSREKKESFPLTVTSAQKNPTAFYLCASSIQTGGEAFFGQGTRLTVV.

This clone was seen only once. The V and J genes are TRBV7-8 and TRBJ2-3; D is perhaps TRBD2 (5 bases). The CDR3 has 15 amino acids. CDR1 SGHVS and CDR2 FQNEAQ come from the germline V gene. The ends were cut back, 4 bases at V and 4 bases at J, with 15 bases in the middle. CDR3 bases: TGTGCCAGCAGCTGGAGGTCAGGCGCGGCAGATACGCAGTATTTT. Amino acid sequence: CASSWRSGAADTQYF.

This chain connects TRBV5-1 to TRBJ1-5; 8 bases agree with TRBD1. Germline V gives CDR1 SGHRS, CDR2 YFSETQ. Trimming at V came to 4 bases and at J to 7 bases, leaving 7 bases not matched to a gene. CDR3 length: 14 amino acids. The CDR3 sequence is CASSPGQGEQPQHF. CDR3 sequence (DNA): TGCGCCAGCAGCCCCGGACAGGGAGAACAGCCCCAGCATTTT.

This clone has only one observation. The chain employs TRBV7-2 and TRBJ2-2, with TRBD1 as a possible D gene (6 bases). From germline, CDR1 is SGHTA and CDR2 FQGNSA. This CDR3 comprises 16 residues. V shed 4 bases and J shed 0 bases, with 12 bases lying between them. CDR3 coding DNA: TGTGCCAGCAGCTCCATGGGGGCAGCGAACACCGGGGAGCTGTTTTTT. Protein: CASSSMGAANTGELFF.

V and J are TRBV13 and TRBJ2-7; D is perhaps TRBD2 (6 bases). The CDR3 is 13 residues long. From germline, CDR1 is PRHDT and CDR2 FYEKMQ (reference sequence). V was shortened by 4 bases and J by 5 bases, with 12 bases between the two germline ends. CDR3 residues: CASSSPGRNEQYF. The CDR3 nucleotides are TGTGCCAGCAGCTCCCCGGGGAGGAACGAGCAGTACTTC.

The chain couples TRBV18 to TRBJ1-1; a possible D gene is TRBD1 (6 bases). The germline CDR1 and CDR2 sequences are KGHSH and LQKENI. Trimming shortened V by 5 bases and J by 1 base, and 14 bases separated the two germline ends. This CDR3 has 15 amino acids. DNA for the CDR3: TGTGCCAGCTCAGCCGGGGGGGGCTCGAACACTGAAGCTTTCTTT. Its protein product is CASSAGGGSNTEAFF.

This rearrangement joins TRBV4-1 to TRBJ2-7; tentative D call: TRBD2 (5 bases). CDR3 length: 15 amino acids. Trimming took 0 bases from V and 2 from J, leaving 11 bases between them. Germline V gives CDR1 MGHRA, CDR2 YSYEKL. The CDR3 here is CASSQEGDTPYEQYF. The CDR3 DNA reads TGCGCCAGCAGCCAAGAGGGAGACACCCCCTACGAGCAGTACTTC.

The count of this clone is one. V usage is TRBV7-9 and J usage is TRBJ1-1, with a tentative D call TRBD1 (5 bases). This CDR3 is 14 amino acids long. Germline V gene sequence: CDR1 SEHNR, CDR2 FQNEAQ (reference sequence). Trimming took 1 base from V and 0 from J, leaving 6 bases between them. CDR3 DNA sequence: TGTGCCAGCAGCTTAGAGGGGATGAACACTGAAGCTTTCTTT. Its translation: CASSLEGMNTEAFF.

The V call is TRBV9, the J call TRBJ2-5; D is unclear. CDR3 size: 14 residues. The germline V and J ends were trimmed by 0 bases and 1 base, with 7 bases remaining between them. CDR1 is SGDLS, CDR2 YYNGEE, per germline. Here the CDR3 DNA reads TGTGCCAGCAGCGTAGGCCAGTTCCAAGAGACCCAGTACTTC. Amino acid sequence: CASSVGQFQETQYF.

The chain uses TRBV18 and TRBJ1-3; 7 bases are shared with TRBD1. Looked up from germline, CDR1 is KGHSH and CDR2 is LQKENI. V dropped 5 bases and J dropped 6; count of bases not matched to a gene: 7. The CDR3 runs 14 residues. The CDR3 sequence is CASSDGTALNTIYF. The CDR3 DNA reads as TGTGCCAGCTCAGATGGGACAGCCTTAAACACCATATATTTT.

This clone was observed a single time. The chain employs TRBV28 and TRBJ1-3, with 11 bases aligning to TRBD1. This CDR3 comprises 19 residues. Germline-derived CDR1 and CDR2 are MDHEN and SYDVKM. V trimming: 5 bases; J trimming: 4 bases; junction bases outside the gene matches: 16. CDR3 protein: CASSNSGTGGTSIGNTIYF. In DNA, the CDR3 is TGTGCCAGCAGTAACTCCGGGACAGGGGGGACCTCGATAGGAAACACCATATATTTT.

The chain uses TRBV18 and TRBJ1-1, with no clear D. The CDR3 totals 16 residues. The V end lost 0 bases, the J end lost 0 bases, and 11 bases lay between the germline ends. Germline loops: CDR1 KGHSH, CDR2 LQKENI. This chain's CDR3 is CASSPPSRLMNTEAFF. The CDR3 region has the DNA TGTGCCAGCTCACCACCGAGCAGGTTGATGAACACTGAAGCTTTCTTT. The full variable domain, rest sourced from reference TRBV18 and TRBJ1-1, is NAGVMQNPRHLVRRRGQEARLRCSPMKGHSHVYWYRQLPEEGLKFMVYLQKENIIDESGMPKERFSAEFPKEGPSILRIQQVVRGDSAAYFCASSPPSRLMNTEAFFGQGTRLTVV.

The genes are TRBV2 and TRBJ1-1; possible D gene TRBD1, 5 bases. CDR1 is SNHLY and CDR2 is FYNNEI in the germline V gene. This CDR3 has 14 residues. V was pared by 5 bases and J by 0 bases, with 10 bases between. CDR3 sequence reads: CASSRGPMNTEAFF. CDR3 sequence (DNA): TGTGCCAGCAGTAGGGGTCCAATGAACACTGAAGCTTTCTTT.

The chain uses TRBV28 and TRBJ1-2; 8 bases are a match to TRBD1. The germline gives CDR1 MDHEN, CDR2 SYDVKM. CDR3 size: 15 residues. Trimming cost V 4 bases and J 6 bases; bases outside gene matches: 10. CDR3 DNA sequence: TGTGCCAGCAGTTCCCCAGGACAGGGAGAAGATGGCTACACCTTC. It translates to CASSSPGQGEDGYTF.

The chain uses TRBV19 and TRBJ1-1, with TRBD1 matching over 9 bases. The junction had 16 bases not matched to a gene; V was cut back by 7 bases and J by 7 bases. This CDR3 is built from 16 residues. The germline CDR1 and CDR2 sequences are LNHDA and SQIVND (reference sequence). The CDR3 loop is CASTHPLGQGWNEAFF. The CDR3 DNA is TGTGCCAGTACCCATCCCCTCGGACAGGGGTGGAATGAAGCTTTCTTT.

The CDR3 region has the DNA TGTGCCAGTAGTATAAGGAGGGAACGAATGAACACCGGGGAGCTGTTTTTT. Its protein is CASSIRRERMNTGELFF. The rearrangement uses TRBV19 and TRBJ2-2; tentative D call: TRBD2 (6 bases). V was cut by 2 bases and J by 1 base, with 14 bases left in between. Germline V gene sequence: CDR1 LNHDA, CDR2 SQIVND (reference sequence). The CDR3 is made up of 17 amino acids.